Presented here are 10 T cell receptor beta chains from one specimen sequenced in a study of CD4 T cells in relation to SARS-CoV-2 and coronaviruses. The data were produced by immunoSEQ multiplex PCR, yet TCRdb's version contains in-frame clones alone and is incomplete. The sample has 35,000 to 40,000 clones; roughly 84% are singletons. Their cognate antigens are unknown. Sequencing was done on a sample of naive CD4+ T cells from PBMCs, cultured in vitro. Noted subset: naive CD4+ T cells isolated by negative enrichment. The receptors derive from an adult with COVID-19.

The chain is built from TRBV7-3 and TRBJ2-2, with D unresolved. This CDR3 spans 15 amino acids. In germline, CDR1 is SGHTA, CDR2 FQGTGA. Trimming shortened V by 0 bases and J by 7 bases, and 12 bases separated the two germline ends. This CDR3 is CASSLTSGASGELFF. The DNA of the CDR3 is TGTGCCAGCAGCTTAACGTCAGGTGCCAGCGGGGAGCTGTTTTTT.

The rearrangement links TRBV3-1 (or the pseudogene TRBV3-2) to TRBJ1-1; the D is unclear. Germline CDR1 and CDR2: LGHDT and YNNKEL (reference sequence). The CDR3 is 12 amino acids. Trimming took 4 bases from V and 7 from J, leaving 10 bases between them. The CDR3 protein is CASSLGVLEAFF. DNA of the CDR3: TGTGCCAGCAGCCTGGGAGTCCTTGAAGCTTTCTTT.

This clone was counted a few times. The chain couples TRBV14 to TRBJ2-2; 10 bases are shared with TRBD2. The V gene end was trimmed by 4 bases and the J gene end by 6 bases; junction bases not matched to a gene: 11. CDR1 and CDR2 (germline): SGHDN, FVKESK. This CDR3 has 17 amino acids. The CDR3 loop reads CASSRYLAGVYPGELFF. CDR3 nucleotide sequence: TGTGCCAGCAGCCGTTACCTAGCGGGAGTATACCCCGGGGAGCTGTTTTTT.

This chain connects TRBV18 to TRBJ2-7; D may be TRBD2 (5 bases). The CDR3 sequence is 14 residues long. The ends were cut back, 5 bases at V and 5 bases at J, with 16 bases in the middle. The germline V gene encodes CDR1 KGHSH and CDR2 LQKENI. The DNA for the CDR3 is TGTGCCAGCTCAACCTCGGCCCGGAGGAACGAGCAGTACTTC. This sequence encodes CASSTSARRNEQYF.

This rearrangement joins TRBV2 to TRBJ1-2; the D gene is possibly TRBD1 (5 bases). Per germline, CDR1 SNHLY and CDR2 FYNNEI. The V end lost 4 bases, the J end lost 2 bases, and 8 bases lay between the germline ends. The CDR3 runs 13 residues. In DNA form, the CDR3 reads TGTGCCAGCAGTGCAGGGATAAACTATGGCTACACCTTC. This translates into CASSAGINYGYTF.

In this sample, this clone turned up once. The junction shows a germline mismatch at one end, possibly a read error. The genes are TRBV4-1 and TRBJ2-7; 7 nucleotides align to TRBD2. Germline V gives CDR1 MGHRA, CDR2 YSYEKL. The CDR3 contains 13 residues. Here the CDR3 reads CASSQSSEGLRNF. The CDR3 DNA reads as TGCGCCAGCAGCCAATCCTCGGAGGGACTAAGGAACTTC.

The chain carries TRBV7-9 and TRBJ2-7; tentative D call: TRBD1 (6 bases). Germline CDR1 and CDR2: SEHNR and FQNEAQ (reference sequence). V was clipped by 4 bases and J by 1 base, with 8 bases between them. There are 13 residues in the CDR3. The CDR3 loop reads CASSYGQSYEQYF. The CDR3 region has the DNA TGTGCCAGCAGCTACGGACAGTCCTACGAGCAGTACTTC.

This chain uses TRBV20-1 with TRBJ1-4; 7 nucleotides match TRBD1. CDR3 length: 14 residues. J gave up 7 bases and V 3 bases, and 8 bases lay outside the gene matches. Germline V CDR1 and CDR2: DFQATT, SNEGSKA (reference sequence). This chain's CDR3 is CSASFQGVGEKLFF. CDR3 nucleotides: TGCAGTGCTAGTTTTCAGGGGGTTGGTGAAAAACTGTTTTTT.

The chain employs TRBV5-5 and TRBJ2-7; 11 nucleotides align to TRBD2. Germline loops: CDR1 SGHKS, CDR2 YYEKEE (reference sequence). The ends lost 4 bases at V and 0 bases at J; junction bases unmatched: 6. The CDR3 is 16 amino acids. DNA of the CDR3: TGTGCCAGCAGCCAAACCGGGACTAGCGGCTCCTACGAGCAGTACTTC. Translating it yields CASSQTGTSGSYEQYF.

The J gene is TRBJ2-3, the V gene TRBV7-2; 10 bases match TRBD2. V dropped 1 base and J dropped 0; count of bases not matched to a gene: 10. CDR1 is SGHTA, CDR2 FQGNSA, per germline. The CDR3 is 19 residues long. The CDR3: CASSLGLRLAGASTDTQYF. CDR3 bases: TGTGCCAGCAGCTTAGGGTTGCGTCTAGCGGGGGCTAGCACAGATACGCAGTATTTT.